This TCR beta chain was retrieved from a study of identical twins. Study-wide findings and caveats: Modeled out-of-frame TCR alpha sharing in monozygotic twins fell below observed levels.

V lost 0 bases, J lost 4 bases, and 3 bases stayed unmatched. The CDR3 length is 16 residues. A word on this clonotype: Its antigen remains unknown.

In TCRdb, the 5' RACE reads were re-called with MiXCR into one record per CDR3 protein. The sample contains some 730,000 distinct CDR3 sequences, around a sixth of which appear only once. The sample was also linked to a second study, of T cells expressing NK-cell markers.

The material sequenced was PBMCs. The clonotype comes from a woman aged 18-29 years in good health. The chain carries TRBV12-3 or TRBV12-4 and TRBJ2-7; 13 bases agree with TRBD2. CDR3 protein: CASSLALAGGVYEQYF. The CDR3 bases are TGTGCCAGCAGTTTAGCACTAGCGGGGGGGGTATACGAGCAGTACTTC.